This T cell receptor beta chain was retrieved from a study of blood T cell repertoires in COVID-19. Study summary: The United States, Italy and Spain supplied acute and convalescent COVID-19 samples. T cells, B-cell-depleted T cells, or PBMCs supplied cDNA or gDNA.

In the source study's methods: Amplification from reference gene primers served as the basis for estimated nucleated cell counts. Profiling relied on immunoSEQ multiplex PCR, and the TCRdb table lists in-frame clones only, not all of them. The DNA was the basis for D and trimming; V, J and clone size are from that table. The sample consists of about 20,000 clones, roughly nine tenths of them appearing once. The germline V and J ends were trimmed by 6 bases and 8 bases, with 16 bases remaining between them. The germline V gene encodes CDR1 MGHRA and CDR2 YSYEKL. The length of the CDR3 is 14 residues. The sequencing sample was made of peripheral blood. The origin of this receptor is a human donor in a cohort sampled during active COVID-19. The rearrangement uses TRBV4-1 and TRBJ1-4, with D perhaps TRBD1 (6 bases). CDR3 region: CASSKQGSDEKLFF. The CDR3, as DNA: TGCGCCAGCAGTAAACAGGGTTCGGACGAAAAACTGTTTTTT.